These 5 T cell receptor beta chains originate from one sample sequenced in a study of blood T cell repertoires in COVID-19. TCRdb's table, derived via immunoSEQ multiplex PCR, lists solely in-frame clones and lacks some. The data show 270,000 or so clones, around 84% seen once. The sequenced material came from peripheral blood. The receptors come from a human donor with COVID-19, enrolled during active disease. The donor label of this sample is uncertain.

The rearrangement links TRBV5-4 to TRBJ1-1; D unclear. CDR1 SGHNT and CDR2 YYREEE come from the germline V gene (reference sequence). Trimming pared 5 bases from V and 0 bases from J, leaving 11 bases between. The CDR3 runs to 14 residues. This CDR3 is CASSTRLMNTEAFF. The CDR3 nucleotides are TGTGCCAGCAGTACACGACTCATGAACACTGAAGCTTTCTTT.

This chain connects TRBV28 to TRBJ2-5, with TRBD2 as a possible D gene (5 bases). CDR3 length: 15 amino acids. Trimming shortened V by 7 bases and J by 5 bases, and 20 bases separated the two germline ends. Germline V CDR1 and CDR2: MDHEN, SYDVKM. The CDR3 DNA sequence: TGTGCCAGCACCTCCCGGACGGGATCATGGGAGACCCAGTACTTC. The encoded protein is CASTSRTGSWETQYF.

This clone has a handful of counts. The CDR3 DNA reads TGTGCCAGCAGGGGACAGCTCGAGCAGTACTTC. Amino acids: CASRGQLEQYF. The chain is built from TRBV3-1 (or the pseudogene TRBV3-2) and TRBJ2-7; 7 nucleotides align to TRBD1. Per the germline V gene, CDR1 is LGHDT and CDR2 is YNNKEL (reference sequence). There are 11 residues in the CDR3. The trim removed 6 bases at V and 6 bases at J, leaving 2 bases unmatched.

The rearrangement uses TRBV6-5 and TRBJ2-7, with 10 bases lining up with TRBD1. J was trimmed by 5 bases and V by 2 bases; bases with no gene match: 3. Germline V CDR1 and CDR2: MNHEY, SVGAGI. This CDR3 has 14 amino acids. CDR3 in DNA: TGTGCCAGCAGTTACCCGGGACAGGGGAACGAGCAGTACTTC. Encoded protein: CASSYPGQGNEQYF.

Here the CDR3 reads CASSPDGQPAYEQYF. DNA of the CDR3: TGCGCCAGCAGCCCGGACGGACAACCCGCCTACGAGCAGTACTTC. The chain uses TRBV5-1 and TRBJ2-7; weak D call: TRBD1 (5 bases). Trimming took 4 bases from V and 2 from J, leaving 16 bases between them. This CDR3 comprises 15 residues. Germline V gives CDR1 SGHRS, CDR2 YFSETQ.